This is a list of T cell receptor beta chains from one sample in a study of Ad26.COV2.S vaccination and SARS-CoV-2 variants. The protocol was immunoSEQ multiplex PCR, while the TCRdb copy is restricted to in-frame clones and leaves out a portion. The data contain roughly 680,000 clones, roughly 90% of them singletons. The sequencing used peripheral blood, collected in a trial of Ad26.COV2.S vaccine versus placebo. The receptors derive from a person between 18 and 59 years old who received the Ad26.COV2.S COVID-19 vaccine or a placebo. Both conserved end residues are part of each CDR3. The D gene is left open where the match is weak. Some rows mark clone size as missing; the rest say once, few, many or name a class of expanded clone.

TRBJ2-2,.,.,TRBV18,CASSPIPNTGELFF,TGTGCCAGCTCACCAATCCCGAACACCGGGGAGCTGTTTTTT
TRBJ2-5,TRBD1,.,TRBV7-2,CASSLVWTGAGETQYF,TGTGCCAGCAGCTTAGTCTGGACAGGGGCGGGGGAGACCCAGTACTTC
TRBJ2-7,.,many,TRBV11-2,CASSLDRGNPLEQYF,TGTGCCAGCAGCTTAGACAGGGGTAATCCCCTCGAGCAGTACTTC
TRBJ2-7,TRBD2,.,TRBV4-2,CASSQITSGNYEQYF,TGTGCCAGCAGCCAGATAACTAGCGGGAATTACGAGCAGTACTTC
TRBJ2-4,.,.,TRBV7-2,CASSNQGLGAKNIQYF,TGTGCCAGCAGCAACCAAGGACTGGGGGCCAAAAACATTCAGTACTTC
TRBJ2-3,.,once,TRBV7-9,CASSLVASTDTQYF,TGTGCCAGCAGCTTAGTAGCTAGCACAGATACGCAGTATTTT
TRBJ2-1,TRBD2,.,TRBV11-2,CASTAGGHEQFF,TGTGCCAGCACCGCGGGGGGACATGAGCAGTTCTTC
TRBJ2-5,TRBD2,.,TRBV9,CASSVAGSGEETQYF,TGTGCCAGCAGCGTAGCCGGTAGCGGGGAAGAGACCCAGTACTTC
TRBJ2-7,.,.,TRBV5-1,CASSLGQPSYEQYF,TGCGCCAGCAGCTTAGGACAGCCGTCCTACGAGCAGTACTTC
TRBJ1-1,.,.,TRBV3-1/TRBV3-2,CASSQEGRRDTEAFF,TGTGCCAGCAGCCAAGAAGGGAGAAGAGACACTGAAGCTTTCTTT
TRBJ2-3,.,.,TRBV7-2,CASSGSPSRDTQYF,TGTGCCAGCAGCGGGAGCCCATCGAGGGATACGCAGTATTTT
TRBJ2-3,TRBD2,.,TRBV11-2,CASSGAGGPADTQYF,TGTGCCAGCAGCGGAGCGGGAGGGCCGGCAGATACGCAGTATTTT
TRBJ1-1,.,few,TRBV19,CASSPTQIQGNEAFF,TGTGCCAGTAGTCCAACCCAAATACAGGGAAATGAAGCTTTCTTT
TRBJ2-7,.,few,TRBV4-2,CASSQGAEGSYEQYF,TGTGCCAGCAGCCAGGGGGCGGAGGGTTCCTACGAGCAGTACTTC
TRBJ2-2,.,.,TRBV5-1,CASSLGGNTGELFF,TGCGCCAGCAGCTTGGGAGGGAACACCGGGGAGCTGTTTTTT
TRBJ2-5,.,.,TRBV2,CASSGLQETQYF,TGTGCCAGCAGTGGCCTCCAAGAGACCCAGTACTTC
TRBJ2-1,TRBD2,.,TRBV10-1,CASSDGTSNEQFF,TGCGCCAGCAGTGATGGGACTAGCAATGAGCAGTTCTTC
TRBJ2-3,TRBD1,.,TRBV7-2,CASRRQGSSTDTQYF,TGTGCCAGCAGGAGACAGGGCTCCAGCACAGATACGCAGTATTTT